This T cell receptor (beta chain) emerged from a study of radiotherapy plus CTLA-4 blockade in lung cancer listed by TCRdb under 2018. Describing the broader study: Among enrolled patients, under 20% had an objective response and 30% to 35% reached disease control.

Comment on this clone: Its antigen target is currently unknown. The input lacks base qualities; no much larger clone sits a single base away.

In this study, focal radiation therapy paired with CTLA-4 blockade (ipilimumab) was tested in patients who had chemo-refractory metastatic non-small-cell lung cancer. Findings and caveats that apply to the study as a whole: After treatment with radiotherapy and ipilimumab, TCR clones that originated in tumors expanded in peripheral blood. The strongest predictors of response were reported to be early dynamic shifts in blood T cell clones along with a rise in serum interferon-beta following radiation.

Via the germline V gene (reference sequence), CDR1 is SGHNT and CDR2 YYREEE. Trimming accounts for 0 bases at V and 10 bases at J, while the number of junction bases matched to no gene is 4. The CDR3 sequence holds 13 residues, the cysteine and phenylalanine included. Only CDR3 DNA is held: 39 bases, read in frame from base 1. Libraries came from the immunoSEQ multiplex PCR assay. The table comes from immuneACCESS by way of TCRdb, which keeps in-frame sequences with V and J called. Part of the clones is missing from these tables; in studies checked, under half for an unresolved V gene and the rest for unknown reasons. The sample yields more than 95,000 clones; roughly 80% were counted once. The ten largest account for roughly 5% of the sample.

The chain links TRBV5-4 with TRBJ2-1; a stretch of 7 junction bases matches TRBD2. The sequenced sample was peripheral blood, obtained from a patient treated with radiotherapy plus ipilimumab. The clonotype was recovered from a human donor with non-small cell lung cancer who had a partial response to radiotherapy plus ipilimumab. The CDR3 region has the sequence CASSLDLGGEQFF. The nucleotides are TGTGCCAGCAGCTTGGATTTGGGAGGGGAGCAGTTCTTC.